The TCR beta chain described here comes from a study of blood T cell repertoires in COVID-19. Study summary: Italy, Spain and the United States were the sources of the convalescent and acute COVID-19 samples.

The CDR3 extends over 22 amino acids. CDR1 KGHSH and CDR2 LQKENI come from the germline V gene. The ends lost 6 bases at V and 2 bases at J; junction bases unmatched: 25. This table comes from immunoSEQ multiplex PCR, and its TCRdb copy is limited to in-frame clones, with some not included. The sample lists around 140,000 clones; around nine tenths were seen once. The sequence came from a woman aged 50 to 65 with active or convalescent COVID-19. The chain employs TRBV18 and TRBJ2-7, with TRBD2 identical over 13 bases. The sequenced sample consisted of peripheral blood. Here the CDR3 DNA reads TGTGCCAGCTCCCAACAACTTCGTCGGGGGGGGCCGGGACTAGCGGGAACCTACGAGCAGTACTTC. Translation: CASSQQLRRGGPGLAGTYEQYF.